Below are 14 T cell receptor beta chains sequenced from a single sample in a study of blood T cells in healthy people across ages. A J-beta primer mix and a sample-barcoded 5' primer were used in a second PCR of about 7 to 11 cycles. TCRdb analysed the 5' RACE reads with MiXCR anew, one entry per CDR3 protein. This table has roughly 1.5 million distinct CDR3 sequences, roughly 43% appearing once. The sequencing sample was made of blood. The receptors shown here come from a woman aged 18-29 years in good health.

This clonotype came up a few times. The gene calls are TRBV7-9 and TRBJ1-1; perhaps TRBD1 as D (5 bases). The CDR3 covers 15 residues. Looked up from germline, CDR1 is SEHNR and CDR2 is FQNEAQ (reference sequence). V was pared by 0 bases and J by 4 bases, with 12 bases between. The CDR3 DNA reads TGTGCCAGCAGCTTAGCTTCAGGAGGGGTCACTGAAGCTTTCTTT. Protein product: CASSLASGGVTEAFF. The full variable domain, in which reference TRBV7-9 and TRBJ1-1 provide the parts outside the CDR3, is DTGVSQNPRHKITKRGQNVTFRCDPISEHNRLYWYRQTLGQGPEFLTYFQNEAQLEKSRLLSDRFSAERPKGSFSTLEIQRTEQGDSAMYLCASSLASGGVTEAFFGQGTRLTVV.

J is TRBJ1-4 and V is TRBV6-1; perhaps TRBD1 as D (5 bases). The length of the CDR3 is 14 residues. From germline, CDR1 is MNHNS and CDR2 SASEGT. The V end was cut by 4 bases, the J end by 7 bases, with 13 bases between. The CDR3 sequence: CASSGQKLGEKLFF. CDR3 DNA sequence: TGTGCCAGCAGTGGACAGAAGTTGGGTGAAAAACTGTTTTTT.

J is TRBJ2-1 and V is TRBV28; D possibly corresponds to TRBD2 (7 bases). V was cut by 4 bases and J by 2 bases, with 12 bases left in between. Germline assignment: CDR1 MDHEN and CDR2 SYDVKM. The CDR3 is made up of 15 amino acids. The CDR3 spells CASSWRGQPYNEQFF. The DNA for the CDR3 is TGTGCCAGCAGTTGGCGGGGGCAACCCTACAATGAGCAGTTCTTC.

The V gene is TRBV6-5, the J gene TRBJ1-2; possibly TRBD1 for D (5 bases). Trimming pared 0 bases from V and 5 bases from J, leaving 13 bases between. Germline CDR1 and CDR2: MNHEY and SVGAGI. The CDR3 contains 15 residues. CDR3 bases: TGTGCCAGCAGTTACTCCCCGGGGAGGGGATATGGCTACACCTTC. This translates into CASSYSPGRGYGYTF.

The chain links TRBV7-2 to TRBJ1-6; 8 bases map to TRBD1. The germline V gene has CDR1 SGHTA and CDR2 FQGNSA. CDR3 length equals 17 residues. Losses at the gene ends were 5 bases for V and 8 bases for J; bases not matched to a gene: 14. CDR3 in DNA: TGTGCCAGCAGCCTCATTGCCCGACAGGGGTATTATTCACCCCTCCACTTT. It is translated as CASSLIARQGYYSPLHF.

The genes are TRBV20-1 and TRBJ1-2; 10 nucleotides agree with TRBD1. With 1 base clipped from V and 7 bases from J, the junction kept 3 bases outside the gene matches. The germline V gene encodes CDR1 DFQATT and CDR2 SNEGSKA (reference sequence). The CDR3 length is 13 residues. The CDR3 loop reads CSARARDRGGYTF. The CDR3 nucleotides are TGCAGTGCTAGAGCCCGGGACAGGGGTGGCTACACCTTC.

The chain links TRBV2 to TRBJ1-3; TRBD1 might be the D (6 bases). The CDR3 is made up of 15 amino acids. Trimming cost V 4 bases and J 3 bases, with 13 bases left between them. Germline V CDR1 and CDR2: SNHLY, FYNNEI. This chain's CDR3 is CASSVQGGLGNTIYF. The CDR3 DNA is TGTGCCAGCAGTGTACAGGGTGGACTTGGAAACACCATATATTTT.

This chain connects TRBV7-2 to TRBJ2-7, with 10 bases lining up with TRBD2. The CDR3 sequence is 18 residues long. With V trimmed by 2 bases and J by 2 bases, 12 bases remained unmatched. CDR1 and CDR2 (germline): SGHTA, FQGNSA. CDR3 sequence: CASSLRIAGGHETYEQYF. CDR3 DNA: TGTGCCAGCAGCTTACGCATAGCGGGAGGTCACGAGACCTACGAGCAGTACTTC.

A few counts support this clonotype. The chain combines TRBV6-2 or TRBV6-3 with TRBJ1-2, with TRBD1 matching over 7 bases. Germline CDR1 MNHEY, CDR2 SVGEGT. Losses at the gene ends were 7 bases for V and 2 bases for J; bases not matched to a gene: 4. The CDR3 loop spans 13 amino acids. CDR3 coding DNA: TGTGCCAGCACCAAAGGGGGCAACTATGGCTACACCTTC. Protein sequence: CASTKGGNYGYTF.

Points on this clonotype: The germline gene is not matched at one end of the junction; a read error may be the cause. CDR3: CASSSGQGAGEQYF. The CDR3 coding sequence is TGTGCCAGCAGCTCGGGACAGGGGGCTGGCGAGCAGTACTTC. The rearrangement joins TRBV5-1 to TRBJ2-7; 12 bases match TRBD1. This CDR3 is 14 amino acids long. The germline CDR1 and CDR2 sequences are SGHRS and YFSETQ.

J is TRBJ2-7 and V is TRBV6-2 or TRBV6-3; 8 bases agree with TRBD1. In germline, CDR1 is MNHEY, CDR2 SVGEGT. V lost 6 bases and J lost 3; bases outside the gene matches: 10. This CDR3 contains 15 residues. The CDR3 protein is CASRQTGTGHYEQYF. CDR3 nucleotides: TGTGCCAGCAGGCAGACCGGGACAGGCCACTACGAGCAGTACTTC.

The V gene is TRBV18, the J gene TRBJ2-5; 8 nucleotides align to TRBD1. With 4 bases clipped from V and 1 base from J, the junction kept 8 bases outside the gene matches. Per germline, CDR1 KGHSH and CDR2 LQKENI. This CDR3 contains 16 residues. The CDR3 spells CASSRRRDRTQETQYF. CDR3 nucleotide sequence: TGTGCCAGCTCACGCCGCCGGGACAGGACCCAAGAGACCCAGTACTTC. Combining the CDR3 with reference TRBV18 and TRBJ2-5 gives the whole variable domain NAGVMQNPRHLVRRRGQEARLRCSPMKGHSHVYWYRQLPEEGLKFMVYLQKENIIDESGMPKERFSAEFPKEGPSILRIQQVVRGDSAAYFCASSRRRDRTQETQYFGPGTRLLVL.

Concerning this clonotype: A much larger clonotype is one base distant, so this may be a read error. The rearrangement uses TRBV29-1 and TRBJ2-1; D ambiguous. The CDR3 has 13 residues. The V end was cut by 7 bases, the J end by 2 bases, with 12 bases between. The germline gives CDR1 SQVTM, CDR2 ANQGSEA. The CDR3 protein is CSGARVTYNEQFF. CDR3 nucleotide sequence: TGCAGCGGTGCAAGGGTTACCTACAATGAGCAGTTCTTC.

This clonotype occurred a few times. The CDR3 DNA reads as TGTGCCAGCAGTTCCGGGGGCGGTGGCACTGAAGCTTTCTTT. Its translation: CASSSGGGGTEAFF. The chain has TRBV28 and TRBJ1-1; tentatively, D is TRBD1 (6 bases). The CDR3 consists of 14 residues. Germline V gene lookup returns CDR1 MDHEN and CDR2 SYDVKM. Trimming left V 4 bases short and J 4 bases short, with 13 bases between.